This TCR beta chain appears in the sequencing data of a study of early T cells in non-severe SARS-CoV-2 infection. Germline V lookup: CDR1 SGHDT, CDR2 YYEEEE. The V and J ends lost 0 bases and 2 bases respectively, with 10 bases between them. The CDR3 has 15 amino acids. TCRdb reprocessed the 5' RACE reads via MiXCR and lists one record per CDR3 protein. The table has roughly 50,000 distinct CDR3 sequences, 7% to 9% seen once. This clonotype has a count of ten or more. The V gene is TRBV5-6, the J gene TRBJ2-3, with D perhaps TRBD2 (6 bases). Sample: whole blood. The source is an adult who was a healthcare worker with PCR-confirmed SARS-CoV-2 infection or an uninfected control (not recorded which). The CDR3 coding sequence is TGTGCCAGCAGCTTGGGCGGGATCCCCACAGATACGCAGTATTTT. Translating gives CASSLGGIPTDTQYF.